The 14 T cell receptor beta chains below all came from one sample that was sequenced in a study of beta chain features in type 1 diabetes. Of the isolated RNA, all was reverse transcribed, and so the sequenced material was expressed TCRB transcripts. Produced via immunoSEQ multiplex PCR; TCRdb's table is partial and in-frame only. Here the sample spans 850,000 to 900,000 clones, roughly 15% being singletons. The sample consisted of naive CD4+ T cells from blood. All receptors come from a young woman in good health.

In this sample, this clone turned up a few times. V usage is TRBV5-6 and J usage is TRBJ2-7; TRBD1 matches at 9 bases. There are 15 residues in the CDR3. The ends lost 3 bases at V and 3 bases at J; junction bases unmatched: 7. From germline, CDR1 is SGHDT and CDR2 YYEEEE. The CDR3 sequence: CASSYRDRAHYEQYF. In DNA form, the CDR3 reads TGTGCCAGCAGCTACCGGGACAGGGCCCACTACGAGCAGTACTTC. Drawing the rest from reference TRBV5-6 and TRBJ2-7, the complete variable domain is DAGVTQSPTHLIKTRGQQVTLRCSPKSGHDTVSWYQQALGQGPQFIFQYYEEEERQRGNFPDRFSGHQFPNYSSELNVNALLLGDSALYLCASSYRDRAHYEQYFGPGTRLTVT.

This chain uses TRBV2 with TRBJ1-2; D is undetermined. CDR1 and CDR2 (germline): SNHLY, FYNNEI. Trimming stripped 3 bases from V and 4 bases from J, with 12 bases between. This CDR3 has 14 residues. The CDR3 region has the DNA TGTGCCAGCAGTGATGTTAGGGCGGGCTATGGCTACACCTTC. It yields the protein CASSDVRAGYGYTF. The variable domain in full, completed from reference TRBV2 and TRBJ1-2, reads EPEVTQTPSHQVTQMGQEVILRCVPISNHLYFYWYRQILGQKVEFLVSFYNNEISEKSEIFDDQFSVERPDGSNFTLKIRSTKLEDSAMYFCASSDVRAGYGYTFGSGTRLTVV.

This clone has just a few counts. This chain joins TRBV5-4 and TRBJ2-7, with D uncertain. Trimming shortened V by 0 bases and J by 6 bases, and 13 bases separated the two germline ends. This CDR3 is built from 14 residues. Germline V lookup: CDR1 SGHNT, CDR2 YYREEE (reference sequence). The CDR3 is CASSLDQQLSEQYF. CDR3 coding DNA: TGTGCCAGCAGCTTGGACCAACAACTCTCCGAGCAGTACTTC.

This clone was counted only a few times. V gene TRBV5-8 combines with J gene TRBJ2-7; TRBD2 matches 7 bases. The J segment lost 0 bases and the V segment lost 7 bases, leaving 4 bases of the junction unmatched. Germline V lookup: CDR1 SGHTS, CDR2 YDEGEE. The CDR3 extends over 13 amino acids. CDR3 nucleotides: TGTGCCAGCGGACTAGTTCCCTCCTACGAGCAGTACTTC. Amino acid sequence: CASGLVPSYEQYF.

In nucleotides, the CDR3 is TGTGCCAGCAGCGTAGGACAGGGGGCAAGGTACAATGAGCAGTTCTTC. Translated, it gives CASSVGQGARYNEQFF. J is TRBJ2-1 and V is TRBV9; 10 nucleotides match TRBD1. J gave up 4 bases and V 0 bases, and 4 bases lay outside the gene matches. CDR1 SGDLS and CDR2 YYNGEE come from the germline V gene. The CDR3 has 16 residues.

This clone was seen only a few times. The J gene is TRBJ2-5, the V gene TRBV7-9; no clear D. The CDR3 covers 16 residues. The V end lost 7 bases, the J end lost 1 base, and 19 bases lay between the germline ends. Per germline, CDR1 SEHNR and CDR2 FQNEAQ (reference sequence). DNA for the CDR3: TGTGCCAGCACCCCCGGCCTGGGGAATTCCCAAGAGACCCAGTACTTC. The encoded protein is CASTPGLGNSQETQYF.

The chain has TRBV9 and TRBJ2-7; TRBD1 or TRBD2 may be the D gene (6 bases each). The germline V and J ends were trimmed by 4 bases and 3 bases, with 11 bases remaining between them. CDR1 SGDLS and CDR2 YYNGEE come from the germline V gene. The CDR3 spans 13 residues. The CDR3 nucleotides read TGTGCCAGCAGCCCCGGAGGGGGCTACGAGCAGTACTTC. Amino acid sequence: CASSPGGGYEQYF.

Only a few counts were recorded for this clone. The chain is built from TRBV28 and TRBJ2-5; D possibly corresponds to TRBD2 (6 bases). Germline values: CDR1 MDHEN, CDR2 SYDVKM. The CDR3 has 15 amino acids. With 7 bases removed from V and 1 base from J, the gap between germline ends came to 16 bases. As DNA, the CDR3 is TGTGCCAGCACCGGGCAGGGTAGCGGCCAAGAGACCCAGTACTTC. As protein: CASTGQGSGQETQYF.

The rearrangement uses TRBV5-1 and TRBJ1-1; D may be TRBD1 (5 bases). This CDR3 region has 15 residues. Germline-derived CDR1 and CDR2 are SGHRS and YFSETQ. Trimming stripped 0 bases from V and 1 base from J, with 10 bases between. The CDR3 here is CASSLEGVPNTEAFF. CDR3 bases: TGCGCCAGCAGCTTGGAAGGGGTTCCGAACACTGAAGCTTTCTTT. The entire variable domain, with the rest obtained from reference TRBV5-1 and TRBJ1-1, is as follows: KAGVTQTPRYLIKTRGQQVTLSCSPISGHRSVSWYQQTPGQGLQFLFEYFSETQRNKGNFPGRFSGRQFSNSRSEMNVSTLELGDSALYLCASSLEGVPNTEAFFGQGTRLTVV.

The CDR3 loop reads CASSLYSSRSPRYGYTF. The CDR3 bases are TGTGCCAGCAGCTTGTATTCCAGCCGCTCCCCCCGTTATGGCTACACCTTC. This chain links TRBV5-6 with TRBJ1-2; D remains unclear. Germline CDR1 reads SGHDT; CDR2 reads YYEEEE. The germline V and J ends were trimmed by 1 base and 5 bases, with 21 bases remaining between them. CDR3 length: 17 amino acids.

The CDR3 is CASSYGRQYF. DNA for the CDR3: TGTGCCAGCAGTTACGGCAGGCAGTACTTC. The chain joins TRBV6-6 to TRBJ2-7; unclear D gene. The CDR3 covers 10 residues. V lost 2 bases to trimming and J lost 9 bases, with 5 bases between them. Germline V gene lookup returns CDR1 MNHNY and CDR2 SVGAGI (reference sequence).

This clone has only a few counts. The chain employs TRBV7-9 and TRBJ2-5, with TRBD1 identical over 8 bases. The end of the DNA aligns better with TRBJ2-7, so the J call may be wrong. Germline V CDR1 and CDR2: SEHNR, FQNEAQ (reference sequence). The CDR3 is 15 amino acids. The CDR3 nucleotides are TGTGCCAGCAGCTCGGGACAGGATAGACTCTACGAGCAGTACTTC. As protein: CASSSGQDRLYEQYF.

The chain employs TRBV7-8 and TRBJ2-5, with D unclear. Germline V CDR1 and CDR2: SGHVS, FQNEAQ. This CDR3 spans 11 amino acids. The DNA of the CDR3 is TGTGAGATGCTCATCCAAGAGACCCAGTACTTC. Its protein product is CEMLIQETQYF.

The chain links TRBV11-1 to TRBJ2-7, with TRBD2 matching over 10 bases. CDR3 size: 15 residues. The germline V gene encodes CDR1 SGHAT and CDR2 FQDESV (reference sequence). V lost 5 bases, J lost 3 bases, and 7 bases stayed unmatched. The CDR3 DNA reads TGTGCCAGCAGCCCCCCTTTAGCGGGAGGCTACGAGCAGTACTTC. This translates into CASSPPLAGGYEQYF.